The next 26 T cell receptor beta chains were all read from a single sample in a study of blood T cell repertoires in COVID-19. TCRdb keeps only in-frame clones here, not all; method: immunoSEQ multiplex PCR. Here the sample spans hundreds of thousands of clones, about nine tenths being singletons. Sequencing was carried out using peripheral blood. These receptors originate from a woman aged 25 to 39 with active or convalescent COVID-19.

This chain joins TRBV7-9 and TRBJ1-4, with 8 positions matching TRBD1. V lost 7 bases and J lost 4; bases outside the gene matches: 2. Germline assignment: CDR1 SEHNR and CDR2 FQNEAQ (reference sequence). The CDR3 has 13 amino acids. CDR3 coding DNA: TGTGCCAGCACGGGACAGGTTAATGAAAAACTGTTTTTT. It is translated as CASTGQVNEKLFF.

V usage is TRBV10-3 and J usage is TRBJ1-2; D possibly corresponds to TRBD1 (5 bases). Germline lookup yields CDR1 ENHRY and CDR2 SYGVKD. The length of the CDR3 is 15 residues. Trimming took off 1 base at V and 6 bases at J, with 15 bases between the two ends. CDR3 amino acids: CAISEFSRVGDGYTF. CDR3 nucleotide sequence: TGTGCCATCAGTGAGTTCAGCAGGGTAGGTGATGGCTACACCTTC.

The V call is TRBV6-1, the J call TRBJ2-7; no clear D gene. This CDR3 is 15 amino acids long. V lost 0 bases to trimming and J lost 4 bases, with 13 bases between them. The germline CDR1 and CDR2 sequences are MNHNS and SASEGT. In DNA form, the CDR3 reads TGTGCCAGCAGTGAAGCGGCAGGTCCTCTATACGAGCAGTACTTC. Amino acid sequence: CASSEAAGPLYEQYF.

This rearrangement joins TRBV19 to TRBJ2-6; D not certain. Trimming stripped 7 bases from V and 2 bases from J, with 9 bases between. Germline CDR1 LNHDA, CDR2 SQIVND (reference sequence). The CDR3 has 14 amino acids. This chain's CDR3 is CASTRAAGANVLTF. The CDR3 DNA reads TGTGCCAGTACGCGAGCTGCTGGGGCCAACGTCCTGACTTTC.

The V and J genes are TRBV6-1 and TRBJ1-5; a possible D gene is TRBD1 (5 bases). Germline CDR1 MNHNS, CDR2 SASEGT. CDR3 length: 14 residues. Trimming cost V 3 bases and J 4 bases, with 10 bases left between them. This CDR3 is CASSDKGRNQPQHF. CDR3 in DNA: TGTGCCAGCAGTGATAAGGGGCGGAATCAGCCCCAGCATTTT.

This clone was observed a few times. The chain employs TRBV5-1 and TRBJ2-1, with TRBD2 matching 7 bases. This CDR3 region has 16 residues. Germline CDR1 is SGHRS and CDR2 is YFSETQ. Unmatched junction bases numbered 10, after V lost 0 bases and J lost 7 bases. CDR3 nucleotides: TGCGCCAGCAGCTTGGGGTGGCGGGAGTCGGGGAATGAGCAGTTCTTC. This encodes CASSLGWRESGNEQFF.

This clone was counted at least ten times. The chain employs TRBV5-5 and TRBJ2-3, with D possibly being TRBD2 (6 bases). Germline V CDR1 and CDR2: SGHKS, YYEKEE (reference sequence). The CDR3 is 14 residues long. V lost 4 bases to trimming and J lost 4 bases, with 13 bases between them. The CDR3 spells CASSPLGGADTQYF. The CDR3 DNA reads as TGTGCCAGCAGCCCCCTGGGCGGGGCAGATACGCAGTATTTT. Full variable domain (rest looked up from reference TRBV5-5 and TRBJ2-3): DAGVTQSPTHLIKTRGQQVTLRCSPISGHKSVSWYQQVLGQGPQFIFQYYEKEERGRGNFPDRFSARQFPNYSSELNVNALLLGDSALYLCASSPLGGADTQYFGPGTRLTVL.

The chain couples TRBV4-1 to TRBJ2-5; D not certain. The CDR3 covers 13 residues. V was clipped by 2 bases and J by 2 bases, with 6 bases between them. Germline V gives CDR1 MGHRA, CDR2 YSYEKL. CDR3 residues: CASSQREQETQYF. The CDR3 coding sequence is TGCGCCAGCAGCCAACGCGAACAAGAGACCCAGTACTTC.

The chain couples TRBV7-9 to TRBJ1-1, with TRBD1 identical over 7 bases. In germline, CDR1 is SEHNR, CDR2 FQNEAQ (reference sequence). V trimming: 5 bases; J trimming: 2 bases; junction bases outside the gene matches: 11. This CDR3 contains 16 residues. Here the CDR3 reads CASSDRAGDLNTEAFF. DNA for the CDR3: TGTGCCAGCAGCGACAGGGCCGGAGACCTTAACACTGAAGCTTTCTTT.

This chain joins TRBV27 and TRBJ1-1; D gene ambiguous. With 5 bases removed from V and 3 bases from J, the gap between germline ends came to 13 bases. The CDR3 loop spans 14 amino acids. Germline V CDR1 and CDR2: MNHEY, SMNVEV (reference sequence). The CDR3 reads CASSPSQVDTEAFF. CDR3 bases: TGTGCCAGCAGTCCAAGCCAGGTGGACACTGAAGCTTTCTTT.

The chain combines TRBV12-5 with TRBJ2-3; 13 positions agree with TRBD2. CDR1 is LGHNT, CDR2 FRNRAP, per germline. V was pared by 2 bases and J by 4 bases, with 6 bases of the junction left unmatched. The CDR3 has 17 amino acids. CDR3 in DNA: TGTGCTAGTGGTTTGCCAAGGACTAGCGGGAGTTCAGATACGCAGTATTTT. Its protein is CASGLPRTSGSSDTQYF.

The CDR3 coding sequence is TGCGCCAGCAGCTTGGTGGCGGGACGCCTCTCAGGACCCCTCCACTTT. This sequence encodes CASSLVAGRLSGPLHF. This chain uses TRBV5-1 with TRBJ1-6, with a tentative D call TRBD1 (5 bases). Germline CDR1 reads SGHRS; CDR2 reads YFSETQ. This CDR3 has 16 amino acids. V gave up 0 bases and J gave up 12 bases, with 19 bases separating them.

J is TRBJ1-2 and V is TRBV5-5; the match to TRBD1 covers 7 bases. After removal of 3 bases from V and 1 base from J, the junction contained 9 bases not matched to a gene. The V gene's germline CDR1 is SGHKS and CDR2 YYEKEE (reference sequence). This CDR3 is 16 amino acids long. The CDR3, as DNA: TGTGCCAGCAGCTCTGATCCGGGACAGAGTAACTATGGCTACACCTTC. Protein sequence: CASSSDPGQSNYGYTF.

This chain joins TRBV19 and TRBJ1-5, with unresolved D. This CDR3 comprises 12 residues. The germline V gene has CDR1 LNHDA and CDR2 SQIVND (reference sequence). Trimming removed 3 bases at V and 8 bases at J, with 8 bases between. The CDR3 is CASSMGPEPQHF. The CDR3, as DNA: TGTGCCAGTAGTATGGGCCCCGAGCCCCAGCATTTT.

V and J are TRBV6-5 and TRBJ2-7; 10 nucleotides line up with TRBD1. CDR1 is MNHEY, CDR2 SVGAGI, per germline. This CDR3 is built from 16 residues. The trim removed 4 bases at V and 4 bases at J, leaving 10 bases unmatched. In nucleotides, the CDR3 is TGTGCCAGCAGTTCCACCAGCGGACAGGGGGGTTACGAGCAGTACTTC. This encodes CASSSTSGQGGYEQYF.

The J gene is TRBJ2-7, the V gene TRBV27; D unclear. The length of the CDR3 is 13 residues. The V gene lost 0 bases and the J gene lost 3 bases, with 6 bases spanning the gap. Germline assignment: CDR1 MNHEY and CDR2 SMNVEV (reference sequence). The CDR3: CASSLSQNYEQYF. The CDR3 region has the DNA TGTGCCAGCAGTTTATCCCAGAACTACGAGCAGTACTTC.

The chain uses TRBV27 and TRBJ2-3; 9 nucleotides agree with TRBD1. J was trimmed by 3 bases and V by 1 base; bases with no gene match: 5. The CDR3 runs to 16 residues. Germline V gene data show CDR1 as MNHEY and CDR2 as SMNVEV (reference sequence). CDR3 nucleotide sequence: TGTGCCAGCAGTTTATTGGGGACAGGGAGTACAGATACGCAGTATTTT. It yields the protein CASSLLGTGSTDTQYF.

This clone was counted between two and nine times. The CDR3 DNA sequence: TGTGCCACCAGTGCCTCTACGGGAGGGCCAGGTGAGCAGTTCTTC. It yields the protein CATSASTGGPGEQFF. The V gene is TRBV24-1, the J gene TRBJ2-1; 8 bases are shared with TRBD2. The junction had 11 bases not matched to a gene; V was cut back by 5 bases and J by 9 bases. The CDR3 is made up of 15 amino acids. Germline V gives CDR1 KGHDR, CDR2 SFDVKD.

The chain employs TRBV1 and TRBJ2-5; the table's D call TRBD2 went unverified against the DNA. TRBV1 is described as a pseudogene. The CDR3 has 17 residues. The CDR3 sequence is CTSSQASTGSPGETQYF. The CDR3 DNA sequence: TGCACCAGCAGCCAAGCTTCAACGGGTTCGCCGGGTGAGACCCAGTACTTC.

Of note for this clone: Other nucleotide sequences from this sample produce the same CDR3. DNA of the CDR3: TGTGCCATCAGGGGACAGGGGAACACCGGGGAGCTGTTTTTT. Translated, it gives CAIRGQGNTGELFF. The J gene is TRBJ2-2, the V gene TRBV10-3; TRBD1 matches at 9 bases. CDR1 is ENHRY, CDR2 SYGVKD, per germline. This CDR3 is 14 amino acids long. With 6 bases clipped from V and 1 base from J, the junction kept 0 bases outside the gene matches.

This rearrangement joins TRBV7-9 to TRBJ1-4; D might be TRBD1 (5 bases). V shed 1 base and J shed 6 bases, with 6 bases lying between them. Germline assignment: CDR1 SEHNR and CDR2 FQNEAQ (reference sequence). The CDR3 sequence is 13 residues long. For the CDR3, the DNA is TGTGCCAGCAGCTTAGTAGGGGATGAAAAACTGTTTTTT. Protein: CASSLVGDEKLFF.

This clone was detected once. The chain employs TRBV7-9 and TRBJ2-3, with TRBD2 identical over 12 bases. Germline V gene lookup returns CDR1 SEHNR and CDR2 FQNEAQ (reference sequence). CDR3 length: 17 residues. V was clipped by 3 bases and J by 7 bases; unmatched bases: 11. CDR3 DNA sequence: TGTGCCAGCAGCTTTGATAGACTAGCGGGAGCGGTCTATACGCAGTATTTT. Protein: CASSFDRLAGAVYTQYF.

The chain is built from TRBV7-2 and TRBJ2-7; TRBD1 matches at 9 bases. There are 15 residues in the CDR3. CDR1 is SGHTA, CDR2 FQGNSA, per germline. V dropped 1 base and J dropped 7; count of bases not matched to a gene: 8. This chain's CDR3 is CASSLGLGQGLEQYF. The CDR3 DNA sequence: TGTGCCAGCAGCTTAGGCCTTGGACAGGGGTTGGAGCAGTACTTC.

The V and J genes are TRBV19 and TRBJ2-7; D perhaps matches TRBD1 (6 bases). Germline CDR1 LNHDA, CDR2 SQIVND (reference sequence). This CDR3 comprises 13 residues. V was clipped by 1 base and J by 4 bases, with 8 bases between them. CDR3 sequence reads: CASSIGTDYEQYF. CDR3 nucleotide sequence: TGTGCCAGTAGTATAGGGACAGATTACGAGCAGTACTTC.

The V call is TRBV12-3 or TRBV12-4, the J call TRBJ1-4; TRBD1 might be the D (5 bases). V gave up 1 base and J gave up 7 bases, with 7 bases separating them. This CDR3 is built from 13 residues. CDR3 DNA: TGTGCCAGCAGTTTAGGCGGGGCTGAAAAACTGTTTTTT. Residues: CASSLGGAEKLFF.

This clone is a singleton in its sample. The gene calls are TRBV14 and TRBJ1-2; D possibly corresponds to TRBD1 (6 bases). Germline CDR1 is SGHDN and CDR2 is FVKESK. This CDR3 has 17 residues. The V end was cut by 1 base, the J end by 8 bases, with 23 bases between. In DNA, the CDR3 is TGTGCCAGCAGCCAAGCGTATGACAGGTCGGGTCTTTGGGGCTACACCTTC. Encoded protein: CASSQAYDRSGLWGYTF.